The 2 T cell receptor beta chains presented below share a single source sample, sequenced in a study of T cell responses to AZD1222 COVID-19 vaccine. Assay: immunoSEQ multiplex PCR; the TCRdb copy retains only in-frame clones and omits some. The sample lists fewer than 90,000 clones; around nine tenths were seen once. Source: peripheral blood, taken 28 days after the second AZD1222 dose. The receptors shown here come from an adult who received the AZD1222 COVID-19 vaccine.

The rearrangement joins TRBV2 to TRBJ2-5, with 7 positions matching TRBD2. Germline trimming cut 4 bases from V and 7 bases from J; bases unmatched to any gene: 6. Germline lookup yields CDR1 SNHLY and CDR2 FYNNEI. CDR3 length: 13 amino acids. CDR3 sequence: CASSGTSGGTQYF. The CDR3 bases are TGTGCCAGCAGTGGGACTAGTGGGGGGACCCAGTACTTC.

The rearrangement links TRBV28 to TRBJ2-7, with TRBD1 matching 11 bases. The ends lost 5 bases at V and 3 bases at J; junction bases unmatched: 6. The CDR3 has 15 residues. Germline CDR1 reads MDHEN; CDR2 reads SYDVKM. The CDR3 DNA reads TGTGCCAGCAGTCCGGCCGGGACAGGGGGCTACGAGCAGTACTTC. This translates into CASSPAGTGGYEQYF.